A single count supports the clone carrying this T cell receptor beta chain. Antigen: not known. It was with 60 Vbeta and 13 Jbeta primers that the PCR ran. TCRdb's copy holds only in-frame clones and misses some; the assay was immunoSEQ multiplex PCR. The sample lists about 120,000 clones; 60% to 85% were seen once. The record originates from a study of cytomegalovirus exposure and HLA in healthy donors. The wider study: Earlier results showed roughly 110 million unique TCR beta sequences derived from around 170 million T cells. General study points: Later on, an analysis showed TCR association rates differing by HLA locus, with DRB1 the most and HLA-C the fewest. Analysis performed later showed TCR beta chains linked to HLA being more clonally expanded than equally common others. The majority of CMV-associated TCR beta chains were reported as apparently HLA-restricted in a later analysis.

The CDR3 loop spans 16 amino acids. Trimming took 5 bases from V and 4 from J; bases not matched to a gene: 12. The germline V gene has CDR1 MDHEN and CDR2 SYDVKM. The rearrangement uses TRBV28 and TRBJ2-7; 9 bases are a match to TRBD2. The receptor was isolated from a woman aged 35 to 49 in good health and CMV-seropositive. Sequenced material: PBMCs. CDR3 nucleotides: TGTGCCAGCAGTGCCCCTCGTAGCGGGAGCTTGTACGAGCAGTACTTC. It yields the protein CASSAPRSGSLYEQYF. Full variable domain (rest looked up from reference TRBV28 and TRBJ2-7): DVKVTQSSRYLVKRTGEKVFLECVQDMDHENMFWYRQDPGLGLRLIYFSYDVKMKEKGDIPEGYSVSREKKERFSLILESASTNQTSMYLCASSAPRSGSLYEQYFGPGTRLTVT.